These 19 T cell receptor beta chains share one sample of origin, sequenced in a study of CD8+CD57+ T cells in acquired aplastic anemia. Genomic DNA constituted the template upon which TCR beta VDJ and CDR3 profiling was performed. TCRdb ran MiXCR on the reads and lists one entry per CDR3 protein. The table has approximately 120,000 distinct CDR3 sequences, about 40% seen once. Those patients picked for sequencing had displayed CD8+CD57+ cell expansion on flow cytometry. Sequencing was done on a sample of sorted CD4+, CD8+, or CD8+CD57+ T cells (not recorded which) from PBMCs. The receptors derive from a human donor with aplastic anemia.

This clonotype occurred many times. The genes are TRBV10-3 and TRBJ1-2; TRBD1 aligns across 9 bases. Germline V lookup: CDR1 ENHRY, CDR2 SYGVKD. The CDR3 runs to 15 residues. Losses at the gene ends were 0 bases for V and 8 bases for J; bases not matched to a gene: 7. The CDR3 sequence: CAISESNRGPEGYTF. The CDR3 DNA is TGTGCCATCAGTGAGTCGAACAGGGGGCCGGAGGGCTACACCTTC.

Many counts were recorded for this clonotype. The CDR3 DNA reads TGTGCCATCAGTGAAACTTTAATGGATACGCAGTATTTT. Amino acids: CAISETLMDTQYF. This sequence joins TRBV10-3 and TRBJ2-3; D uncertain. The CDR3 contains 13 residues. The germline V gene encodes CDR1 ENHRY and CDR2 SYGVKD. V gave up 3 bases and J gave up 6 bases, with 10 bases separating them.

This clonotype showed up many times. This chain connects TRBV29-1 to TRBJ2-1, with a weak D call TRBD2 (5 bases). The CDR3 spans 12 residues. Germline V gene data show CDR1 as SQVTM and CDR2 as ANQGSEA. With 8 bases removed from V and 8 bases from J, the gap between germline ends came to 16 bases. The CDR3 loop reads CSLTEGRYEQFF. CDR3 DNA sequence: TGCAGCCTCACCGAGGGTCGCTATGAGCAGTTCTTC.

This clonotype was observed at least ten times. For the CDR3, the DNA is TGCAGCGTAAGGGGGGGCCAAGAGACCCAGTACTTC. Translated, it gives CSVRGGQETQYF. The chain carries TRBV29-1 and TRBJ2-5; possibly TRBD2 for D (7 bases). Trimming removed 6 bases from V and 1 base from J, with 9 bases in between. The germline V gene has CDR1 SQVTM and CDR2 ANQGSEA. CDR3 length: 12 amino acids.

This chain uses TRBV2 with TRBJ1-1; 7 bases map to TRBD1. This CDR3 has 13 residues. Germline V lookup: CDR1 SNHLY, CDR2 FYNNEI. Trimming cost V 5 bases and J 4 bases; bases outside gene matches: 4. The CDR3 nucleotides are TGTGCCAGCAGTCGACAGGGAACCACTGAAGCTTTCTTT. Encoded protein: CASSRQGTTEAFF.

This clonotype was seen repeatedly, ten times or more. V is TRBV4-2 and J is TRBJ2-1; TRBD2 is a possible D gene (6 bases). The germline V gene encodes CDR1 LGHNA and CDR2 YNFKEQ. Trimming took 1 base from V and 10 from J, leaving 14 bases between them. CDR3 length equals 14 residues. CDR3 protein: CASSQGNGGTEQFF. In DNA form, the CDR3 reads TGTGCCAGCAGCCAAGGAAATGGCGGGACGGAGCAGTTCTTC.

This clonotype was counted at least ten times. This chain links TRBV11-2 with TRBJ1-2; D is unclear. This CDR3 comprises 15 residues. V shed 5 bases and J shed 2 bases, with 15 bases lying between them. CDR1 SGHAT and CDR2 FQNNGV come from the germline V gene. This CDR3 is CASSQPRRPNYGYTF. CDR3 in DNA: TGTGCCAGCAGCCAACCGAGGCGGCCAAACTATGGCTACACCTTC. The whole variable domain, remainder taken from reference TRBV11-2 and TRBJ1-2, is EAGVAQSPRYKIIEKRQSVAFWCNPISGHATLYWYQQILGQGPKLLIQFQNNGVVDDSQLPKDRFSAERLKGVDSTLKIQPAKLEDSAVYLCASSQPRRPNYGYTFGSGTRLTVV.

This chain uses TRBV29-1 with TRBJ2-7; D is uncertain. The CDR3 runs 12 residues. CDR1 is SQVTM and CDR2 is ANQGSEA in the germline V gene. Trimming pared 2 bases from V and 6 bases from J, leaving 11 bases between. The CDR3 bases are TGCAGCGTTGAAACTGTGGAACGCGAGCAGTACTTC. Translated, it gives CSVETVEREQYF.

CDR3 sequence reads: CASSLATGRNEKLFF. In nucleotides, the CDR3 is TGTGCCAGCAGCTTAGCGACAGGCAGAAATGAAAAACTGTTTTTT. The chain has TRBV7-9 and TRBJ1-4, with D possibly being TRBD1 (6 bases). V was trimmed by 0 bases and J by 5 bases, leaving 10 bases between them. Germline CDR1 is SEHNR and CDR2 is FQNEAQ (reference sequence). The CDR3 extends over 15 amino acids.

The chain uses TRBV4-2 and TRBJ1-5; D call uncertain. The CDR3 runs to 13 residues. Per the germline V gene, CDR1 is LGHNA and CDR2 is YNFKEQ. V lost 6 bases to trimming and J lost 5 bases, with 11 bases between them. As DNA, the CDR3 is TGTGCCAGCAGATTAGGGAGGGATCAGCCCCAGCATTTT. This translates into CASRLGRDQPQHF.

This clonotype was recorded many times. The chain uses TRBV4-2 and TRBJ2-5; D not certain. V was cut by 2 bases and J by 2 bases, with 9 bases left in between. Germline lookup yields CDR1 LGHNA and CDR2 YNFKEQ. This CDR3 is 14 amino acids long. For the CDR3, the DNA is TGTGCCAGCAGCCAATCCCTAATACAAGAGACCCAGTACTTC. Its protein product is CASSQSLIQETQYF.

The table lists this clonotype with a few counts. A much larger clone lies a single base off, so this may be a read error. The CDR3 is CVSSRKGAPFMNTEAFF. CDR3 coding DNA: TGCGTCAGTTCCCGGAAGGGGGCCCCGTTTATGAACACTGAAGCTTTCTTT. The chain uses TRBV10-2 and TRBJ1-1, with 7 bases that match TRBD1. Germline CDR1 and CDR2: WSHSY and SAAADI. This CDR3 contains 17 residues.

About this clonotype itself: A much larger clone differs by one base, so this may be a read error. The chain carries TRBV3-1 and TRBJ1-3, with TRBD1 as a possible D gene (5 bases). The V gene's germline CDR1 is LGHDT and CDR2 YNNKEL (reference sequence). The CDR3 runs to 12 residues. V gave up 1 base and J gave up 10 bases, with 8 bases separating them. CDR3 residues: CASSQGRQTIYF. In nucleotides, the CDR3 is TGTGCCAGCAGCCAAGGTAGACAGACCATATATTTT.

This chain joins TRBV10-2 and TRBJ2-3; D is unresolved. The CDR3 extends over 14 amino acids. Trimming took off 2 bases at V and 2 bases at J, with 8 bases between the two ends. Germline V gene sequence: CDR1 WSHSY, CDR2 SAAADI. This CDR3 is CASSEETSTDTQYF. CDR3 sequence (DNA): TGCGCCAGCAGTGAGGAGACTTCCACAGATACGCAGTATTTT.

About this clonotype: A much more abundant neighbour one base away suggests this may be a read error. Without the conserved terminal phenylalanine or tryptophan, this CDR3 likely stems from a read error. The chain joins TRBV20-1 to TRBJ1-2; a weak D match, TRBD1 (5 bases). The CDR3 runs 10 residues. V was clipped by 6 bases and J by 8 bases, with 10 bases between them. The germline gives CDR1 DFQATT, CDR2 SNEGSKA (reference sequence). As DNA, the CDR3 is TGCAGTGCCCATGGGGGAGGCTACACCCTC. It yields the protein CSAHGGGYTL.

This clonotype appeared many times. The rearrangement joins TRBV15 to TRBJ2-5, with D hard to call. This CDR3 has 13 amino acids. Germline V gives CDR1 LNHNV, CDR2 YYDKDF (reference sequence). V was clipped by 0 bases and J by 5 bases, with 7 bases between them. CDR3 residues: CATSRDRYETQYF. CDR3 coding DNA: TGTGCCACCAGCAGAGATCGCTATGAGACCCAGTACTTC.

The chain combines TRBV20-1 with TRBJ1-5; TRBD1 aligns across 11 bases. J lost 5 bases, V lost 5 bases, and 2 bases had no gene match. The germline CDR1 and CDR2 sequences are DFQATT and SNEGSKA (reference sequence). The CDR3 is 13 residues long. The CDR3, as DNA: TGCAGTGCTCAGGGACAGGGGGATCAGCCCCAGCATTTT. Its protein is CSAQGQGDQPQHF.

The DNA for the CDR3 is TGTGCCAGCAGCGCAAGTACGTCGGGGAGAACCGGGGAGCTGTTTTTT. Protein sequence: CASSASTSGRTGELFF. The V call is TRBV11-1, the J call TRBJ2-2; maybe TRBD2 (5 bases). Germline V CDR1 and CDR2: SGHAT, FQDESV (reference sequence). V was clipped by 5 bases and J by 5 bases, with 18 bases between them. This CDR3 has 16 residues. The whole variable domain, remainder taken from reference TRBV11-1 and TRBJ2-2, is EAEVAQSPRYKITEKSQAVAFWCDPISGHATLYWYRQILGQGPELLVQFQDESVVDDSQLPKDRFSAERLKGVDSTLKIQPAELGDSAMYLCASSASTSGRTGELFFGEGSRLTVL.

There are many counts of this clonotype. The V gene is TRBV6-1, the J gene TRBJ1-1; TRBD1 agrees at 7 bases. Germline V gene sequence: CDR1 MNHNS, CDR2 SASEGT. The trim removed 6 bases at V and 5 bases at J, leaving 9 bases unmatched. The CDR3 has 14 amino acids. CDR3 DNA: TGTGCCAGCAGCACCCCGGACAGGATGACTGAAGCTTTCTTT. It translates to CASSTPDRMTEAFF.